The clone carrying this T cell receptor beta chain was seen only once. Its specificity is not known. The V end was cut by 5 bases, the J end by 2 bases, with 12 bases between. The length of the CDR3 is 15 residues. Germline V gene lookup returns CDR1 SGHTA and CDR2 FQGNSA. This sample was included in a study of T cells in localized non-small cell lung cancer. General observations from the study: Of the tissues analyzed, uninvolved adjacent lung showed maximal T cell clonality, greater than tumor.

Produced via immunoSEQ multiplex PCR; TCRdb's table is partial and in-frame only. The sample carries 40,000 or so clones, around 87% recorded once. Sequenced here: peripheral blood, sampled before any cancer treatment. This receptor was identified in a man aged 35-69 years with stage I lung adenocarcinoma. The chain has TRBV7-2 and TRBJ2-2, with a tentative D call TRBD1 (5 bases). In DNA, the CDR3 is TGTGCCAGCAGCCGCTCCCGGACAAACACCGGGGAGCTGTTTTTT. This encodes CASSRSRTNTGELFF.